The 31 T cell receptor beta chains given below trace back to one sample, sequenced in a study of regulatory T cells in long-lasting Graves disease. The time point is: newly diagnosed GD, antithyroid drugs for less than 3 months. TCR sequences were obtained from RNA taken from PBMCs. Assembly of TCR beta libraries relied on iRepertoire HTBI primers together with Arm-PCR of CDR3 regions. TCRdb passed the multiplex PCR reads through MiXCR, listing each CDR3 protein once. Of roughly 610,000 distinct CDR3 sequences in the sample, 15% to 20% were seen once. The data also belong to a second study, concerning T cells in Graves' hyperthyroidism and ophthalmopathy.

This specimen consisted of peripheral blood mononuclear cells (PBMCs), obtained at new diagnosis, from a patient treated with antithyroid drugs. Receptor source: a woman aged 25-40 years with Graves disease.

This clonotype was seen at least ten times. J is TRBJ2-7 and V is TRBV12-3 or TRBV12-4; D might be TRBD1 (5 bases). This CDR3 spans 14 amino acids. V shed 7 bases and J shed 5 bases, with 18 bases lying between them. CDR3 coding DNA: TGTGCCAGCACTACCAGCCCAGGGTACCACGAGCAGTACTTC. It specifies CASTTSPGYHEQYF.

This clonotype showed up many times. V is TRBV3-1 and J is TRBJ2-7, with 7 bases that match TRBD1. Germline V lookup: CDR1 LGHDT, CDR2 YNNKEL (reference sequence). V trimming: 1 base; J trimming: 7 bases; junction bases outside the gene matches: 4. The CDR3 has 13 residues. For the CDR3, the DNA is TGTGCCAGCAGCCAAGGACAGGGTGGGGAGCAGTACTTC. Protein product: CASSQGQGGEQYF.

The chain combines TRBV9 with TRBJ1-3; D might be TRBD1 (5 bases). V shed 4 bases and J shed 0 bases, with 23 bases lying between them. From germline, CDR1 is SGDLS and CDR2 YYNGEE. The CDR3 length is 19 residues. CDR3 residues: CASSSSGSGQGISGNTIYF. The CDR3 DNA sequence: TGTGCCAGCAGCAGTAGTGGTTCGGGGCAGGGAATCTCTGGAAACACCATATATTTT. The full variable domain, in which reference TRBV9 and TRBJ1-3 provide the parts outside the CDR3, is DSGVTQTPKHLITATGQRVTLRCSPRSGDLSVYWYQQSLDQGLQFLIQYYNGEERAKGNILERFSAQQFPDLHSELNLSSLELGDSALYFCASSSSGSGQGISGNTIYFGEGSWLTVV.

For this clonotype: A read error is likely here: a far larger clone is one base away. Because it lacks the conserved phenylalanine or tryptophan at the end, this CDR3 is likely a read error. This sequence joins TRBV7-3 and TRBJ2-1, with D unresolved. The CDR3 extends over 13 amino acids. Germline CDR1 is SGHTA and CDR2 is FQGTGA. The CDR3 reads CASSFSPKNEQFL. The CDR3 coding sequence is TGTGCTAGCAGCTTTTCCCCAAAGAATGAGCAGTTCCTC.

The chain links TRBV28 to TRBJ2-7; D is perhaps TRBD2 (5 bases). CDR1 is MDHEN and CDR2 is SYDVKM in the germline V gene. The CDR3 consists of 12 residues. V lost 8 bases and J lost 2, with 10 bases in between. DNA for the CDR3: TGTGCCAGCGGCCTCGGGGCCTACGAGCAGTACTTC. Protein: CASGLGAYEQYF.

The V and J genes are TRBV6-1 and TRBJ2-2; D remains ambiguous. Trimming cost V 4 bases and J 6 bases, with 6 bases left between them. Germline CDR1 MNHNS, CDR2 SASEGT. The CDR3 extends over 12 amino acids. The CDR3 loop is CASSGNAGELFF. The CDR3 DNA is TGTGCCAGCAGTGGAAACGCCGGGGAGCTGTTTTTT.

There are many counts of this clonotype. CDR3 protein: CASSSPGLAGKRVSYEQYF. The CDR3 nucleotides are TGTGCCAGCAGTTCCCCGGGACTAGCGGGAAAGAGGGTTTCCTACGAGCAGTACTTC. This chain uses TRBV28 with TRBJ2-7; 13 nucleotides match TRBD2. The length of the CDR3 is 19 residues. V lost 4 bases and J lost 1; bases outside the gene matches: 13. Germline V gene sequence: CDR1 MDHEN, CDR2 SYDVKM.

Ten or more counts support this clonotype. The J gene is TRBJ2-5, the V gene TRBV12-3 or TRBV12-4, with no clear D. V shed 8 bases and J shed 2 bases, with 15 bases lying between them. This CDR3 comprises 14 residues. DNA of the CDR3: TGTGCCAGCGCTTCCGGTCGGTTACAAGAGACCCAGTACTTC. This sequence encodes CASASGRLQETQYF.

This clonotype has just a few counts. V gene TRBV5-4 combines with J gene TRBJ2-3; D unclear. In germline, CDR1 is SGHNT, CDR2 YYREEE (reference sequence). V was cut by 9 bases and J by 1 base, with 9 bases left in between. CDR3 length: 12 residues. This chain's CDR3 is CAILMGTDTQYF. CDR3 bases: TGTGCCATCTTGATGGGCACAGATACGCAGTATTTT.

This clonotype was detected a few times. The rearrangement uses TRBV13 and TRBJ1-3, with 9 bases lining up with TRBD1. V trimming: 2 bases; J trimming: 1 base; junction bases outside the gene matches: 9. The germline V gene encodes CDR1 PRHDT and CDR2 FYEKMQ (reference sequence). There are 18 residues in the CDR3. The CDR3: CASSLPGQGRLSGNTIYF. The CDR3 DNA follows: TGTGCCAGCAGCTTACCGGGACAGGGTCGGCTTTCTGGAAACACCATATATTTT.

This clonotype was seen a handful of times. V is TRBV28 and J is TRBJ1-6; D gene ambiguous. Trimming removed 6 bases at V and 8 bases at J, with 11 bases between. In germline, CDR1 is MDHEN, CDR2 SYDVKM. The CDR3 covers 13 residues. Here the CDR3 DNA reads TGTGCCAGCAGATTTTTCCACTATTCACCCCTCCACTTT. Protein product: CASRFFHYSPLHF.

The genes are TRBV5-1 and TRBJ1-4, with D unclear. Deletions cut 0 bases from V and 7 bases from J, with 13 bases between. Germline V CDR1 and CDR2: SGHRS, YFSETQ. The length of the CDR3 is 15 residues. CDR3 sequence reads: CASSLAGSAGEKLFF. The DNA for the CDR3 is TGCGCCAGCAGCTTGGCGGGCTCGGCTGGTGAAAAACTGTTTTTT.

The chain joins TRBV20-1 to TRBJ1-6, with D perhaps matching TRBD1 (5 bases). Per the germline V gene, CDR1 is DFQATT and CDR2 is SNEGSKA (reference sequence). The CDR3 extends over 17 amino acids. The V and J ends lost 4 bases and 1 base respectively, with 17 bases between them. This CDR3 is CSAKREGLTSYNSPLHF. As DNA, the CDR3 is TGCAGTGCTAAGCGGGAGGGGTTGACTTCCTATAATTCACCCCTCCACTTT.

This clonotype was picked up many times. The chain has TRBV29-1 and TRBJ1-4; D is uncertain. Deletions cut 2 bases from V and 8 bases from J, with 12 bases between. The CDR3 is 13 residues long. Germline V CDR1 and CDR2: SQVTM, ANQGSEA. The CDR3 bases are TGCAGCGTTGAAAAGGCTTCTGGGGAAAAACTGTTTTTT. It codes for CSVEKASGEKLFF.

This clonotype was observed a few times. The rearrangement links TRBV6-1 to TRBJ2-1, with 12 bases that match TRBD2. In germline, CDR1 is MNHNS, CDR2 SASEGT. CDR3 length: 16 amino acids. Germline trimming cut 6 bases from V and 5 bases from J; bases unmatched to any gene: 8. CDR3 nucleotide sequence: TGTGCCAGCAGGGGGAGGACTAGCGGGATCCACAATGAGCAGTTCTTC. This codes for CASRGRTSGIHNEQFF.

The V call is TRBV28, the J call TRBJ1-2; D not certain. CDR1 MDHEN and CDR2 SYDVKM come from the germline V gene. CDR3 size: 14 residues. Deletions cut 7 bases from V and 8 bases from J, with 20 bases between. The CDR3 sequence is CASISYGESRGYTF. The CDR3 nucleotides read TGTGCCAGCATCTCTTACGGGGAAAGTAGAGGCTACACCTTC.

To note about this clonotype: This clone may be a read error of a much larger clone one base away. This sequence joins TRBV20-1 and TRBJ1-1, with D possibly TRBD1 on 6 matching bases. Between the trimmed V and J ends, which lost 5 bases and 3 bases, there was a span of 10 bases. The CDR3 consists of 12 residues. The germline gives CDR1 DFQATT, CDR2 SNEGSKA (reference sequence). CDR3 DNA sequence: TGCAGTGCTCCGAAGGGGGACACTGAAGCTTTCTTT. The encoded protein is CSAPKGDTEAFF.

The sample holds many counts of this clonotype. The V gene is TRBV3-1, the J gene TRBJ1-1; D ambiguous. Per the germline V gene, CDR1 is LGHDT and CDR2 is YNNKEL (reference sequence). CDR3 length equals 14 residues. Trimming stripped 4 bases from V and 0 bases from J, with 9 bases between. This CDR3 reads CASSPRTMNTEAFF. As DNA, the CDR3 is TGTGCCAGCAGCCCACGGACCATGAACACTGAAGCTTTCTTT. Variable domain in full (rest from reference TRBV3-1 and TRBJ1-1): DTAVSQTPKYLVTQMGNDKSIKCEQNLGHDTMYWYKQDSKKFLKIMFSYNNKELIINETVPNRFSPKSPDKAHLNLHINSLELGDSAVYFCASSPRTMNTEAFFGQGTRLTVV.

The V call is TRBV28, the J call TRBJ2-1, with a possible D match to TRBD2 (5 bases). CDR1 and CDR2 from the germline V gene are MDHEN and SYDVKM. The CDR3 runs 14 residues. The germline V and J ends were trimmed by 10 bases and 0 bases, with 13 bases remaining between them. The DNA for the CDR3 is TGTGCCACCAGAGGGCCGAGCTCCTACAATGAGCAGTTCTTC. Translated: CATRGPSSYNEQFF.

The chain employs TRBV11-1 and TRBJ2-7, with a weak D call TRBD1 (5 bases). Germline assignment: CDR1 SGHAT and CDR2 FQDESV (reference sequence). The CDR3 is made up of 18 amino acids. Trimming stripped 5 bases from V and 2 bases from J, with 25 bases between. The CDR3 sequence is CASSPKLGQFDSPYEQYF. As DNA, the CDR3 is TGTGCCAGCAGCCCTAAGCTTGGACAATTTGATTCCCCCTACGAGCAGTACTTC.

This clonotype has only a few counts. Since a far larger clone is one base different, this is likely a read error. The chain links TRBV2 to TRBJ2-1; 8 bases fit TRBD2. The DNA matches TRBJ2-5 better at its end, which makes the J call doubtful. From germline, CDR1 is SNHLY and CDR2 FYNNEI. This CDR3 has 15 amino acids. This CDR3 reads CVSRRSSGSGETQYF. The DNA of the CDR3 is TGTGTCAGCAGGCGCTCGAGCGGGAGCGGGGAGACCCAGTACTTC.

This clonotype was counted at least ten times. V usage is TRBV28 and J usage is TRBJ1-2, with no clear D. Trimming pared 2 bases from V and 8 bases from J, leaving 9 bases between. CDR3 length equals 12 residues. Germline V lookup: CDR1 MDHEN, CDR2 SYDVKM. CDR3: CASSLGLFGYTF. The CDR3 DNA reads TGTGCCAGCAGTTTAGGCCTTTTCGGCTACACCTTC.

This clonotype was counted many times. This chain connects TRBV14 to TRBJ2-5; D might be TRBD1 (6 bases). The germline V gene has CDR1 SGHDN and CDR2 FVKESK. Trimming took off 2 bases at V and 7 bases at J, with 14 bases between the two ends. This CDR3 comprises 14 residues. The CDR3 sequence is CASSQPRGIGTQYF. The CDR3, as DNA: TGTGCCAGCAGCCAACCGAGGGGGATCGGGACCCAGTACTTC.

The sample holds a few counts of this clonotype. V gene TRBV28 combines with J gene TRBJ2-2, with TRBD1 matching over 8 bases. The germline V gene encodes CDR1 MDHEN and CDR2 SYDVKM. Germline trimming cut 6 bases from V and 4 bases from J; bases unmatched to any gene: 7. This CDR3 region has 15 residues. The CDR3, as DNA: TGTGCCAGCAGCCCCCGGGGGACAGGCACCGGGGAGCTGTTTTTT. Amino acids: CASSPRGTGTGELFF.

This clonotype was detected only a few times. A much larger clone sits a single nucleotide away, making a read error possible. This chain connects TRBV2 to TRBJ2-1, with 11 bases lining up with TRBD2. Germline assignment: CDR1 SNHLY and CDR2 FYNNEI. This CDR3 has 15 amino acids. The CDR3 DNA reads TGTGCCAGCAGCGATAGCGGGAGGGATTACAATGGGCAGTTCTTC. Translation gives CASSDSGRDYNGQFF.

This clonotype was seen a few times. The chain links TRBV6-1 to TRBJ2-1; 8 bases fit TRBD2. There are 14 residues in the CDR3. J gave up 2 bases and V 7 bases, and 4 bases lay outside the gene matches. In germline, CDR1 is MNHNS, CDR2 SASEGT. The CDR3 here is CASIVGRAYNEQFF. Here the CDR3 DNA reads TGTGCCAGCATCGTCGGGAGGGCCTACAATGAGCAGTTCTTC.

This clonotype was seen many times. The V call is TRBV20-1, the J call TRBJ1-5, with D unclear. The CDR3 is 15 residues long. V was clipped by 5 bases and J by 3 bases, with 17 bases between them. Looked up from germline, CDR1 is DFQATT and CDR2 is SNEGSKA (reference sequence). The CDR3 reads CSAGPVTTNNQPQHF. The CDR3 coding sequence is TGCAGTGCTGGCCCCGTGACCACAAACAATCAGCCCCAGCATTTT.

Many counts were recorded for this clonotype. Here the CDR3 DNA reads TGCGCCAGCAGCGTACAGGGAGTTGAGCAGTTCTTC. It encodes CASSVQGVEQFF. The chain employs TRBV5-1 and TRBJ2-1; D perhaps matches TRBD1 (6 bases). With 4 bases removed from V and 9 bases from J, the gap between germline ends came to 11 bases. The CDR3 sequence is 12 residues long. From germline, CDR1 is SGHRS and CDR2 YFSETQ.

The CDR3 DNA reads as TGTGCCAGCAGTTTTCTCTCGAACACCGGGGAGCTGTTTTTT. Its protein product is CASSFLSNTGELFF. The chain combines TRBV12-3 or TRBV12-4 with TRBJ2-2; D ambiguous. V shed 3 bases and J shed 0 bases, with 5 bases lying between them. This CDR3 comprises 14 residues.

The sample holds many counts of this clonotype. The chain links TRBV28 to TRBJ1-1; D is possibly TRBD1 (5 bases). Germline V gene sequence: CDR1 MDHEN, CDR2 SYDVKM. The CDR3 totals 13 residues. The V end lost 6 bases, the J end lost 0 bases, and 8 bases lay between the germline ends. The CDR3 reads CASRGVLNTEAFF. For the CDR3, the DNA is TGTGCCAGCAGAGGGGTCTTGAACACTGAAGCTTTCTTT.

This rearrangement joins TRBV6-1 to TRBJ1-5; weak D call: TRBD1 (6 bases). Trimming pared 6 bases from V and 7 bases from J, leaving 13 bases between. CDR1 and CDR2 from the germline V gene are MNHNS and SASEGT. There are 13 residues in the CDR3. The DNA for the CDR3 is TGTGCCAGCAGGGAGGGGGGGGCACAGCCCCAGCATTTT. Translated: CASREGGAQPQHF.